Presented here are 6 T cell receptor beta chains from one specimen sequenced in a study of blood T cell repertoires in COVID-19. Libraries were prepared by immunoSEQ multiplex PCR; TCRdb keeps only in-frame clonotypes and omits some of them. This sample yields under 350,000 clones, of which over 75% are seen a single time; approximately 12% belongs to the top ten. Sequencing was done on a sample of peripheral blood. The receptors come from a human donor in a cohort sampled during active COVID-19.

The rearrangement joins TRBV4-3 to TRBJ1-5; D remains ambiguous. The CDR3 extends over 14 amino acids. CDR1 is LGHNA, CDR2 YSLEER, per germline. The germline V and J ends were trimmed by 4 bases and 2 bases, with 9 bases remaining between them. CDR3 DNA sequence: TGCGCCAGCAGCCGACACCCGGGCAATCAGCCCCAGCATTTT. It encodes CASSRHPGNQPQHF.

The chain has TRBV6-5 and TRBJ1-5; 7 bases map to TRBD1. The CDR3 is made up of 14 amino acids. V gave up 7 bases and J gave up 9 bases; unmatched junction bases: 12. Germline V lookup: CDR1 MNHEY, CDR2 SVGAGI. This chain's CDR3 is CASTRLTGEGPQHF. The CDR3 bases are TGTGCCAGCACTAGACTAACAGGGGAAGGGCCCCAGCATTTT.

This chain uses TRBV18 with TRBJ1-5, with 9 bases lining up with TRBD1. The CDR3 is made up of 15 amino acids. The V gene's germline CDR1 is KGHSH and CDR2 LQKENI. With 5 bases clipped from V and 1 base from J, the junction kept 3 bases outside the gene matches. This CDR3 reads CASSVTGGSNQPQHF. The CDR3 DNA follows: TGTGCCAGCTCAGTAACAGGGGGCAGCAATCAGCCCCAGCATTTT. The full variable domain, with the rest looked up from reference TRBV18 and TRBJ1-5, is NAGVMQNPRHLVRRRGQEARLRCSPMKGHSHVYWYRQLPEEGLKFMVYLQKENIIDESGMPKERFSAEFPKEGPSILRIQQVVRGDSAAYFCASSVTGGSNQPQHFGDGTRLSIL.

The chain recombines TRBV6-5 with TRBJ2-7; 9 nucleotides agree with TRBD1. The CDR3 runs 12 residues. The V gene end was trimmed by 6 bases and the J gene end by 9 bases; junction bases not matched to a gene: 6. Germline CDR1 MNHEY, CDR2 SVGAGI. The CDR3 is CASSPGQGVQYF. In DNA form, the CDR3 reads TGTGCCAGCAGCCCGGGACAGGGAGTGCAGTACTTC.

This chain joins TRBV27 and TRBJ1-6; maybe TRBD1 (5 bases). Trimming cost V 6 bases and J 4 bases, with 10 bases left between them. The CDR3 sequence is 14 residues long. CDR1 is MNHEY and CDR2 is SMNVEV in the germline V gene (reference sequence). This CDR3 reads CASRTDSYNSPLHF. The CDR3, as DNA: TGTGCCAGCAGAACTGACAGTTATAATTCACCCCTCCACTTT.

This chain uses TRBV29-1 with TRBJ1-1; D perhaps matches TRBD1 (6 bases). The germline CDR1 and CDR2 sequences are SQVTM and ANQGSEA. The V end lost 7 bases, the J end lost 0 bases, and 18 bases lay between the germline ends. This CDR3 is 15 amino acids long. CDR3 bases: TGCAGCGCCTATCGCGGGGGGCGCGTGAACACTGAAGCTTTCTTT. Its translation is CSAYRGGRVNTEAFF.